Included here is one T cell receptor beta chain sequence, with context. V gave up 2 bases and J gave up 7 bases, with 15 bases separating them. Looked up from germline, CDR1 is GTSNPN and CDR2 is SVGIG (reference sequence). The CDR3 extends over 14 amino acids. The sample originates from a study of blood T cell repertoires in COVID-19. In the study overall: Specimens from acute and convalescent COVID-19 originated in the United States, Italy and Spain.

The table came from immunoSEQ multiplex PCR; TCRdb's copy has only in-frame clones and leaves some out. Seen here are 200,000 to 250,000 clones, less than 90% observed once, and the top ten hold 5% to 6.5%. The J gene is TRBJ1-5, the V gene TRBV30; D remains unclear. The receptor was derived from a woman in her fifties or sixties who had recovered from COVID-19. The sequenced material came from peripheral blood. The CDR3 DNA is TGTGCCTGGAGTTCGACGGGGTTGGGCCAGCCCCAGCATTTT. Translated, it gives CAWSSTGLGQPQHF. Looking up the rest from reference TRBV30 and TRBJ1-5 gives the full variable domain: SQTIHQWPATLVQPVGSPLSLECTVEGTSNPNLYWYRQAAGRGLQLLFYSVGIGQISSEVPQNLSASRPQDRQFILSSKKLLLSDSGFYLCAWSSTGLGQPQHFGDGTRLSIL.